The 25 T cell receptor beta chains below come from one sample, sequenced in a study of cytomegalovirus exposure and HLA in healthy donors. A multiplex PCR was run with 60 Vbeta primers and 13 Jbeta primers. The method was immunoSEQ multiplex PCR; TCRdb's version includes in-frame clones alone and lacks a portion of them. Here the sample table reports approximately 110,000 clones. The sequenced sample consisted of PBMCs. Receptors originate from a man aged 50 to 60 in good health and CMV-seronegative.

The genes are TRBV9 and TRBJ1-2, with D possibly being TRBD1 (6 bases). The CDR3 length is 15 residues. V lost 1 base and J lost 4, with 14 bases in between. Germline-derived CDR1 and CDR2 are SGDLS and YYNGEE. The CDR3 protein is CASSVTAGVAYGYTF. DNA for the CDR3: TGTGCCAGCAGCGTAACGGCAGGGGTTGCCTATGGCTACACCTTC.

J is TRBJ1-2 and V is TRBV2, with D perhaps matching TRBD1 (5 bases). From germline, CDR1 is SNHLY and CDR2 FYNNEI. The CDR3 totals 14 residues. Trimming took off 7 bases at V and 4 bases at J, with 16 bases between the two ends. CDR3 residues: CASMGTPAPYGYTF. CDR3 in DNA: TGTGCCAGCATGGGGACTCCGGCCCCCTATGGCTACACCTTC.

This rearrangement joins TRBV25-1 to TRBJ1-1; the D gene is possibly TRBD1 (5 bases). V lost 4 bases to trimming and J lost 7 bases, with 10 bases between them. There are 12 residues in the CDR3. CDR1 MGHDK and CDR2 SYGVNS come from the germline V gene. CDR3 residues: CASSVQGFEAFF. Written as DNA, the CDR3 is TGTGCCAGCAGTGTCCAGGGATTTGAAGCTTTCTTT. Using reference TRBV25-1 and TRBJ1-1 for the parts outside the CDR3, the full variable domain is EADIYQTPRYLVIGTGKKITLECSQTMGHDKMYWYQQDPGMELHLIHYSYGVNSTEKGDLSSESTVSRIRTEHFPLTLESARPSHTSQYLCASSVQGFEAFFGQGTRLTVV.

This sequence joins TRBV29-1 and TRBJ2-7; D perhaps matches TRBD2 (5 bases). Germline V gives CDR1 SQVTM, CDR2 ANQGSEA. This CDR3 has 17 residues. V was clipped by 3 bases and J by 5 bases, with 26 bases between them. For the CDR3, the DNA is TGCAGCGTTGAGCCCCCGGAGGCCGGACTTAGGTCCCACGAGCAGTACTTC. This encodes CSVEPPEAGLRSHEQYF.

V gene TRBV6-5 combines with J gene TRBJ1-1; 7 bases are shared with TRBD1. The CDR3 is made up of 15 amino acids. V dropped 6 bases and J dropped 5; count of bases not matched to a gene: 12. Germline CDR1 reads MNHEY; CDR2 reads SVGAGI. The CDR3 loop reads CASRPDRDRRTEAFF. CDR3 in DNA: TGTGCCAGCAGGCCTGACAGGGATCGAAGGACTGAAGCTTTCTTT.

The CDR3 reads CASGDRGADTQYF. The DNA of the CDR3 is TGTGCCAGTGGGGATAGGGGTGCAGATACGCAGTATTTT. V is TRBV19 and J is TRBJ2-3; weak D call: TRBD1 (5 bases). Germline V gene data show CDR1 as LNHDA and CDR2 as SQIVND (reference sequence). Trimming took off 8 bases at V and 4 bases at J, with 13 bases between the two ends. The CDR3 runs to 13 residues. Drawing the rest from reference TRBV19 and TRBJ2-3, the complete variable domain is DGGITQSPKYLFRKEGQNVTLSCEQNLNHDAMYWYRQDPGQGLRLIYYSQIVNDFQKGDIAEGYSVSREKKESFPLTVTSAQKNPTAFYLCASGDRGADTQYFGPGTRLTVL.

The chain joins TRBV9 to TRBJ2-7; the D gene is possibly TRBD2 (5 bases). Trimming left V 4 bases short and J 7 bases short, with 18 bases between. The length of the CDR3 is 14 residues. The germline V gene has CDR1 SGDLS and CDR2 YYNGEE. CDR3 region: CASSPWTGEGEQYF. CDR3 nucleotides: TGTGCCAGCAGCCCCTGGACCGGCGAGGGAGAGCAGTACTTC.

The chain is built from TRBV5-1 and TRBJ2-3; tentatively, D is TRBD1 (5 bases). This CDR3 spans 14 amino acids. Germline-derived CDR1 and CDR2 are SGHRS and YFSETQ. V dropped 4 bases and J dropped 2 bases, with 11 bases sitting between them. As DNA, the CDR3 is TGCGCCAGCAGCAGTCAGGGCGACACAGATACGCAGTATTTT. Amino acids: CASSSQGDTDTQYF.

The chain joins TRBV30 to TRBJ2-7; TRBD2 aligns across 15 bases. Near its end, the DNA agrees better with TRBJ2-5, so the J call may be wrong. This CDR3 region has 16 residues. Per germline, CDR1 GTSNPN and CDR2 SVGIG (reference sequence). CDR3 residues: CAWTLGLAGGPGTQYF. CDR3 in DNA: TGTGCCTGGACCCTGGGACTAGCGGGAGGCCCCGGGACCCAGTACTTC.

The chain recombines TRBV4-3 with TRBJ1-1; 8 bases are shared with TRBD1. The germline CDR1 and CDR2 sequences are LGHNA and YSLEER. Germline trimming cut 0 bases from V and 1 base from J; bases unmatched to any gene: 7. The CDR3 covers 17 residues. As DNA, the CDR3 is TGCGCCAGCAGCCAAGATCCTCAGGGGGCGTCGAACACTGAAGCTTTCTTT. This gives the protein CASSQDPQGASNTEAFF.

The chain has TRBV29-1 and TRBJ2-5; TRBD1 is a possible D gene (5 bases). In germline, CDR1 is SQVTM, CDR2 ANQGSEA. Trimming took 7 bases from V and 2 from J, leaving 17 bases between them. The CDR3 extends over 14 amino acids. The CDR3 loop is CSAGNRPTQETQYF. The CDR3 region has the DNA TGCAGCGCAGGGAACAGGCCCACGCAAGAGACCCAGTACTTC.

This chain links TRBV5-4 with TRBJ1-2, with D perhaps matching TRBD1 (5 bases). Trimming stripped 3 bases from V and 4 bases from J, with 13 bases between. The CDR3 length is 14 residues. In germline, CDR1 is SGHNT, CDR2 YYREEE (reference sequence). Written as DNA, the CDR3 is TGTGCCAGCAGCTCCAGCGGGACCCCCTATGGCTACACCTTC. It translates to CASSSSGTPYGYTF. The full variable domain, completed using reference TRBV5-4 and TRBJ1-2, is ETGVTQSPTHLIKTRGQQVTLRCSSQSGHNTVSWYQQALGQGPQFIFQYYREEENGRGNFPPRFSGLQFPNYSSELNVNALELDDSALYLCASSSSGTPYGYTFGSGTRLTVV.

The gene calls are TRBV2 and TRBJ1-2; D might be TRBD1 (5 bases). The CDR3 spans 11 residues. V was pared by 6 bases and J by 8 bases, with 10 bases between. The germline CDR1 and CDR2 sequences are SNHLY and FYNNEI. In DNA, the CDR3 is TGTGCCAGCAGGGAGGGGATAGGCTACACCTTC. Its translation is CASREGIGYTF.

As for this clone: This likely comes from a read error, as the CDR3 has no conserved phenylalanine or tryptophan at its end. This sequence joins TRBV25-1 and TRBJ1-1; TRBD1 agrees at 8 bases. Germline lookup yields CDR1 MGHDK and CDR2 SYGVNS. Germline trimming cut 3 bases from V and 5 bases from J; bases unmatched to any gene: 2. There are 13 residues in the CDR3. The CDR3 nucleotides read TGTGCCAGCAGTGACAGGGGGCGAACTGAAGCTTTCTCT. This codes for CASSDRGRTEAFS.

The rearrangement links TRBV4-2 to TRBJ2-2; 10 bases fit TRBD1. Germline CDR1 and CDR2: LGHNA and YNFKEQ. The CDR3 is 15 amino acids. V lost 5 bases, J lost 9 bases, and 9 bases stayed unmatched. CDR3 sequence reads: CASSVPGQGNWELFF. CDR3 DNA sequence: TGTGCCAGCAGCGTTCCGGGACAGGGGAATTGGGAGCTGTTTTTT.

This rearrangement joins TRBV2 to TRBJ2-7; D remains unclear. The germline V gene has CDR1 SNHLY and CDR2 FYNNEI. Trimming shortened V by 1 base and J by 2 bases, and 12 bases separated the two germline ends. The CDR3 totals 15 residues. The CDR3: CASSEGAAKAYEQYF. DNA of the CDR3: TGTGCCAGCAGTGAAGGAGCTGCTAAAGCCTACGAGCAGTACTTC. The full variable domain, rest sourced from reference TRBV2 and TRBJ2-7, is EPEVTQTPSHQVTQMGQEVILRCVPISNHLYFYWYRQILGQKVEFLVSFYNNEISEKSEIFDDQFSVERPDGSNFTLKIRSTKLEDSAMYFCASSEGAAKAYEQYFGPGTRLTVT.

The CDR3 protein is CASSLSVSGNTIYF. The CDR3 DNA follows: TGTGCCAGCAGCTTGTCAGTCTCTGGAAACACCATATATTTT. The J gene is TRBJ1-3, the V gene TRBV11-2; D gene unclear. Trimming removed 3 bases at V and 0 bases at J, with 6 bases between. The CDR3 is 14 amino acids. CDR1 and CDR2 from the germline V gene are SGHAT and FQNNGV.

V usage is TRBV19 and J usage is TRBJ2-6, with D possibly matching TRBD1 (6 bases). The V gene lost 5 bases and the J gene lost 9 bases, with 11 bases spanning the gap. Germline CDR1 and CDR2: LNHDA and SQIVND (reference sequence). The CDR3 contains 13 residues. The chain's CDR3 is CASSSGTFNVLTF. CDR3 coding DNA: TGTGCCAGTAGTTCGGGGACATTCAACGTCCTGACTTTC.

The chain links TRBV5-4 to TRBJ2-3, with D possibly matching TRBD2 (7 bases). CDR3 length equals 16 residues. Germline CDR1 is SGHNT and CDR2 is YYREEE (reference sequence). V lost 4 bases to trimming and J lost 7 bases, with 22 bases between them. CDR3 sequence reads: CASSQRGGSTRNTQYF. The CDR3 DNA reads TGTGCCAGCAGCCAAAGGGGGGGCAGTACCAGGAATACGCAGTATTTT.

The rearrangement joins TRBV13 to TRBJ1-2; D not resolved. The CDR3 has 14 amino acids. With 0 bases removed from V and 5 bases from J, the gap between germline ends came to 10 bases. Germline loops: CDR1 PRHDT, CDR2 FYEKMQ (reference sequence). The CDR3 DNA reads TGTGCCAGCAGCTTAGGGGGCAGCCTTTATGGCTACACCTTC. This translates into CASSLGGSLYGYTF.

V usage is TRBV13 and J usage is TRBJ1-1; D ambiguous. CDR3 size: 15 residues. Germline lookup yields CDR1 PRHDT and CDR2 FYEKMQ (reference sequence). Between the trimmed V and J ends, which lost 3 bases and 1 base, there was a span of 12 bases. The CDR3 nucleotides read TGTGCCAGCAGCTTTTATTTGGCAAAGAACACTGAAGCTTTCTTT. Translating gives CASSFYLAKNTEAFF.

This chain joins TRBV18 and TRBJ1-3; 10 bases match TRBD1. Germline-derived CDR1 and CDR2 are KGHSH and LQKENI. The CDR3 runs to 16 residues. V gave up 6 bases and J gave up 4 bases; unmatched junction bases: 9. The chain's CDR3 is CASSPGQGVSGNTIYF. CDR3 nucleotides: TGTGCCAGCTCTCCCGGACAGGGGGTATCGGGAAACACCATATATTTT.

The rearrangement joins TRBV4-2 to TRBJ2-5; 8 nucleotides line up with TRBD2. The CDR3 totals 17 residues. V trimming: 0 bases; J trimming: 8 bases; junction bases outside the gene matches: 14. Per the germline V gene, CDR1 is LGHNA and CDR2 is YNFKEQ. CDR3 sequence reads: CASSQDWSGGTAGTQYF. The CDR3 nucleotides are TGTGCCAGCAGCCAAGATTGGAGCGGGGGAACGGCAGGAACCCAGTACTTC.

V usage is TRBV27 and J usage is TRBJ2-7; TRBD2 might be the D (5 bases). The germline gives CDR1 MNHEY, CDR2 SMNVEV (reference sequence). V was cut by 6 bases and J by 5 bases, with 20 bases left in between. This CDR3 has 15 residues. The CDR3 DNA reads TGTGCCAGCAGCCTAACCGGTCTCCCCGGGAACGAGCAGTACTTC. This sequence encodes CASSLTGLPGNEQYF.

The V gene is TRBV19, the J gene TRBJ1-2; TRBD1 matches 9 bases. The V and J ends lost 8 bases and 6 bases, in that order; junction bases with no gene match: 10. The CDR3 covers 14 residues. CDR1 LNHDA and CDR2 SQIVND come from the germline V gene (reference sequence). The CDR3 DNA reads as TGTGCCAGTGGGGGGGGACAGGGCTTCAATGGCTACACCTTC. Translated, it gives CASGGGQGFNGYTF. Drawing the rest from reference TRBV19 and TRBJ1-2, the complete variable domain is DGGITQSPKYLFRKEGQNVTLSCEQNLNHDAMYWYRQDPGQGLRLIYYSQIVNDFQKGDIAEGYSVSREKKESFPLTVTSAQKNPTAFYLCASGGGQGFNGYTFGSGTRLTVV.